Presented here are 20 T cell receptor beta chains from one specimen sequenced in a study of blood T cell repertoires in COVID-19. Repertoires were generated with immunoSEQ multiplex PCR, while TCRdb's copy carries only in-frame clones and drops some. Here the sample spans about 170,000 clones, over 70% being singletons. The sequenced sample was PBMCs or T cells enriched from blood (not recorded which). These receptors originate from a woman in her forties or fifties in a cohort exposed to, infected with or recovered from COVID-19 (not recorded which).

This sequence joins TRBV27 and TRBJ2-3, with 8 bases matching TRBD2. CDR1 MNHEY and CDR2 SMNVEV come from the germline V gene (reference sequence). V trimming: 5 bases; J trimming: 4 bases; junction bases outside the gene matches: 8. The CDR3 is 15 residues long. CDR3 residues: CASSLGSGGADTQYF. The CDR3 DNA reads TGTGCCAGCAGTCTCGGGTCGGGAGGGGCAGATACGCAGTATTTT.

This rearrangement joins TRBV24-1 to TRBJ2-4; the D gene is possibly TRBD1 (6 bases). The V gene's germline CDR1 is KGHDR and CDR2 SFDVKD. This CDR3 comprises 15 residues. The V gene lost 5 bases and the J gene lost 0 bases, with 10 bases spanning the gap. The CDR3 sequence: CATSGSGVAKNIQYF. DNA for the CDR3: TGTGCCACCAGTGGCTCAGGGGTAGCCAAAAACATTCAGTACTTC.

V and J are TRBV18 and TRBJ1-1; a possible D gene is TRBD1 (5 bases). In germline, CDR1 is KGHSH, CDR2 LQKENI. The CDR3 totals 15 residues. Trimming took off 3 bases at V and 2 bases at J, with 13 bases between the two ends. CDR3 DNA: TGTGCCAGCTCACCTACCTCCGACAGAAACACTGAAGCTTTCTTT. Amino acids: CASSPTSDRNTEAFF.

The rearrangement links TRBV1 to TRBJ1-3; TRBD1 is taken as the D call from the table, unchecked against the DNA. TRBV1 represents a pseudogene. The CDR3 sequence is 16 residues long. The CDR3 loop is CTSSQGDTYSGNTIYF. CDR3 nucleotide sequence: TGCACCAGCAGCCAAGGGGACACCTACTCTGGAAACACCATATATTTT.

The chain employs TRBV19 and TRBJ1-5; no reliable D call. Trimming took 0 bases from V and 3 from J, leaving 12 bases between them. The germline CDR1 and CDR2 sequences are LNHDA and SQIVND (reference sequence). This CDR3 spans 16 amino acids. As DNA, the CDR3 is TGTGCCAGTAGTATAGATGGGAGACGGATCAATCAGCCCCAGCATTTT. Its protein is CASSIDGRRINQPQHF. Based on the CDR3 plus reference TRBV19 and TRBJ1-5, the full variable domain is DGGITQSPKYLFRKEGQNVTLSCEQNLNHDAMYWYRQDPGQGLRLIYYSQIVNDFQKGDIAEGYSVSREKKESFPLTVTSAQKNPTAFYLCASSIDGRRINQPQHFGDGTRLSIL.

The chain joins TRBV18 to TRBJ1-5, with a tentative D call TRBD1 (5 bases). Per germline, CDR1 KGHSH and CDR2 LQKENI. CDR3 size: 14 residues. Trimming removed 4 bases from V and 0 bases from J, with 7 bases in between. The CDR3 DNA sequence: TGTGCCAGCTCACAACAGGATAGCAATCAGCCCCAGCATTTT. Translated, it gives CASSQQDSNQPQHF.

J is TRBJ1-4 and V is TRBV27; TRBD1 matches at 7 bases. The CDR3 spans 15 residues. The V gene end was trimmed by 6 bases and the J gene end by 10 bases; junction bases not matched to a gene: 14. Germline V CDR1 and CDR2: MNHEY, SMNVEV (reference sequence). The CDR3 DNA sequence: TGTGCCAGCAGCCCACGACAGGGCGATTTAGGAAAACTGTTTTTT. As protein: CASSPRQGDLGKLFF.

CDR3 sequence (DNA): TGCGCCAGCAGCCAAGATTTGGGCGCAGGAGAGACCCAGTACTTC. Translation gives CASSQDLGAGETQYF. V and J are TRBV4-3 and TRBJ2-5; no definite D call. The length of the CDR3 is 15 residues. Germline V gene lookup returns CDR1 LGHNA and CDR2 YSLEER. Trimming took 0 bases from V and 4 from J, leaving 12 bases between them.

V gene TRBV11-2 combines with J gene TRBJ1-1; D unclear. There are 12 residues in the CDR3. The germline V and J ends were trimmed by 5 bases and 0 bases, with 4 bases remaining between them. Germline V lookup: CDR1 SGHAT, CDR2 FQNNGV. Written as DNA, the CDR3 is TGTGCCAGCAGCCCTATGAACACTGAAGCTTTCTTT. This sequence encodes CASSPMNTEAFF.

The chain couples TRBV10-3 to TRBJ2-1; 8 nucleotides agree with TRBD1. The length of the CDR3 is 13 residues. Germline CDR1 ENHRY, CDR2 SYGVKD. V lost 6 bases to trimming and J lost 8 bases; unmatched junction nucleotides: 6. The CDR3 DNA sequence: TGTGCCATCAGAGGGGCAGGGGGCGATGAGCAGTTCTTC. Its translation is CAIRGAGGDEQFF.

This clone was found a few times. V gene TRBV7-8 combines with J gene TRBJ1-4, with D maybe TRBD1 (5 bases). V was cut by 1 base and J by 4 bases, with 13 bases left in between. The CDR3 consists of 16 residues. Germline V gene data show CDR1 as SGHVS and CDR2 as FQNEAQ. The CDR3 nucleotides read TGTGCCAGCAGCTTAGACTCCAAGGGGATTAATGAAAAACTGTTTTTT. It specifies CASSLDSKGINEKLFF.

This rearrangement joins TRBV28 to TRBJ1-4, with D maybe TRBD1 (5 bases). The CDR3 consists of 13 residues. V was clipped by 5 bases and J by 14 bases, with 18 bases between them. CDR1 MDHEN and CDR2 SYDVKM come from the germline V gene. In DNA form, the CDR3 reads TGTGCCAGCAGTCTATCCCGGGAGACAGTCCTGTTTTTT. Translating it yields CASSLSRETVLFF. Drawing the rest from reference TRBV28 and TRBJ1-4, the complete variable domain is DVKVTQSSRYLVKRTGEKVFLECVQDMDHENMFWYRQDPGLGLRLIYFSYDVKMKEKGDIPEGYSVSREKKERFSLILESASTNQTSMYLCASSLSRETVLFFGSGTQLSVL.

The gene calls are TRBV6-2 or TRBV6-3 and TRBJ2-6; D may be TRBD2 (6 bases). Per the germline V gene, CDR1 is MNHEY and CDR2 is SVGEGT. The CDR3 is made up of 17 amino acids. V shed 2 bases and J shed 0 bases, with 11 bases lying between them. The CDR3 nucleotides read TGTGCCAGCAGTTACGCGGGGATGGACTCTGGGGCCAACGTCCTGACTTTC. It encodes CASSYAGMDSGANVLTF.

In DNA, the CDR3 is TGCGCCAGCAGCCAGCATGCTAGCGAGTACGAGCAGTACTTC. Translating it yields CASSQHASEYEQYF. The rearrangement uses TRBV4-1 and TRBJ2-7; possible D gene TRBD2, 6 bases. Trimming removed 3 bases from V and 4 bases from J, with 13 bases in between. CDR1 is MGHRA, CDR2 YSYEKL, per germline. CDR3 size: 14 residues.

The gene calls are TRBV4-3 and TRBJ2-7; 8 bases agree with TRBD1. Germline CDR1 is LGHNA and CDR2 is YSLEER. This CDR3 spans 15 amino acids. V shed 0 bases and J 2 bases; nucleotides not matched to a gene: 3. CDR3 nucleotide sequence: TGCGCCAGCAGCCAAGATCCCAGGGGGCCCTACGAGCAGTACTTC. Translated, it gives CASSQDPRGPYEQYF.

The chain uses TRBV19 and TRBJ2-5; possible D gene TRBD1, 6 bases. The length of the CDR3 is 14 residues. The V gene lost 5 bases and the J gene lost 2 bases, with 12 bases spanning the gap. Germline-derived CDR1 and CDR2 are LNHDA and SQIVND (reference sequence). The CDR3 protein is CASSSQGWQETQYF. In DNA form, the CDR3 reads TGTGCCAGTAGTTCACAGGGATGGCAAGAGACCCAGTACTTC.

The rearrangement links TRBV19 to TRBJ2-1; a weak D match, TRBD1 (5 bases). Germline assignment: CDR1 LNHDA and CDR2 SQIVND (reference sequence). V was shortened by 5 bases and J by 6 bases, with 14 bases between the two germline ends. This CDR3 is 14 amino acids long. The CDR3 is CASSSGREGNEQFF. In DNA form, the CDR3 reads TGTGCCAGTAGTTCTGGCAGGGAAGGCAATGAGCAGTTCTTC.

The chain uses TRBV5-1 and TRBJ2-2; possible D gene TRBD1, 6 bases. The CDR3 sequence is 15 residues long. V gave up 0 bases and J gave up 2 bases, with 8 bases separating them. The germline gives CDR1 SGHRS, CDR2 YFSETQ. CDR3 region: CASSLGDTNTGELFF. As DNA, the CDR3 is TGCGCCAGCAGCTTGGGGGACACTAACACCGGGGAGCTGTTTTTT.

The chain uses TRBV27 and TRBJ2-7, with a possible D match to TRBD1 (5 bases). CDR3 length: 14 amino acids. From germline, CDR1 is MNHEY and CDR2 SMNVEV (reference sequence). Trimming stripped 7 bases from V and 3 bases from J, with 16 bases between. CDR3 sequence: CASMRSRTNYEQYF. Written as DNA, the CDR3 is TGTGCCAGCATGAGATCCCGGACAAACTACGAGCAGTACTTC.

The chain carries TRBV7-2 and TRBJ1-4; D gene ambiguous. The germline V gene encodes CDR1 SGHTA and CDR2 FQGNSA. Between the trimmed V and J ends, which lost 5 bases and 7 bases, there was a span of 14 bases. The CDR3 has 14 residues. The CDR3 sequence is CASSPPGLSEKLFF. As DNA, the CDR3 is TGTGCCAGCAGCCCCCCCGGGTTAAGTGAAAAACTGTTTTTT.